These T cell receptor beta chains were read from a single sample in a study of cytomegalovirus exposure and HLA in healthy donors. Method: immunoSEQ multiplex PCR; TCRdb's copy keeps in-frame clones and lacks some. The sample shows approximately 100,000 clones, and 15% to 19% sits with its ten largest clones. Sequencing used PBMCs. Source of these receptors: a man between 45 and 60 years old in good health and CMV-seropositive. Both conserved end residues are part of each CDR3. Fields, in order: D gene, V gene, J gene, CDR3 protein, CDR3 DNA. The D gene is left open where the match is weak.

>TRBD1|TRBV27|TRBJ1-5
CASRETGEGIRNQPQHF
TGTGCCAGCAGAGAAACAGGGGAAGGGATTCGCAATCAGCCCCAGCATTTT
>NA|TRBV6-5|TRBJ1-2
CASRQDSNYGYTF
TGTGCCAGTCGGCAGGACAGCAACTATGGCTACACCTTC
>NA|TRBV6-6|TRBJ2-7
CASSYSAATYEQYF
TGTGCCAGCAGTTACTCCGCTGCAACCTACGAGCAGTACTTC
>NA|TRBV30|TRBJ2-3
CAWSVGISDTQYF
TGTGCCTGGAGTGTCGGGATCTCAGATACGCAGTATTTT
>TRBD2|TRBV7-6|TRBJ2-3
CASSRTSGRGLTDTQYF
TGTGCCAGCAGCCGGACTAGCGGGAGGGGACTCACAGATACGCAGTATTTT
>TRBD1|TRBV7-2|TRBJ1-5
CASSQDRGQPQHF
TGTGCCAGCAGCCAAGACAGGGGACAGCCCCAGCATTTT
>TRBD2|TRBV5-4|TRBJ2-2
CASSLPGASGRATGELFF
TGTGCCAGCAGCCTCCCGGGGGCTAGCGGGAGGGCAACCGGGGAGCTGTTTTTT
>NA|TRBV6-1|TRBJ2-7
CASNLAGPSYYEQYF
TGTGCCAGCAATCTTGCGGGTCCCTCGTACTACGAGCAGTACTTC
>TRBD2|TRBV13|TRBJ2-1
CASSTTSGYNDNEQFF
TGTGCCAGCAGCACCACTAGCGGGTACAACGACAATGAGCAGTTCTTC
>NA|TRBV7-9|TRBJ2-7
CASSLVGTAEQYF
TGTGCCAGCAGCTTAGTAGGTACAGCCGAGCAGTACTTC
>TRBD2|TRBV2|TRBJ2-1
CASITGTSETNEQFF
TGTGCCAGCATAACCGGGACTAGCGAGACCAATGAGCAGTTCTTC
>NA|TRBV7-9|TRBJ2-1
CASSARAVVNEQFF
TGTGCCAGCAGCGCGAGAGCGGTGGTGAATGAGCAGTTCTTC
>TRBD2|TRBV4-2|TRBJ2-3
CASSQPGTSEDTQYF
TGTGCCAGCAGCCAACCCGGGACTAGCGAAGATACGCAGTATTTT
>NA|TRBV11-2|TRBJ1-1
CASSYRENTEAFF
TGTGCCAGCAGCTACAGGGAGAACACTGAAGCTTTCTTT
>NA|TRBV30|TRBJ2-5
CAYGSGLQETQYF
TGTGCCTACGGTAGCGGACTCCAAGAGACCCAGTACTTC
>NA|TRBV27|TRBJ1-5
CASSERGNQPQHF
TGTGCCAGCAGTGAGCGGGGAAATCAGCCCCAGCATTTT
>NA|TRBV11-3|TRBJ2-6
CASSPGEAGANVLTF
TGTGCCAGCAGTCCTGGGGAGGCTGGGGCCAACGTCCTGACTTTC
>NA|TRBV30|TRBJ1-2
CAWSGGNYGYTF
TGTGCCTGGAGCGGGGGTAACTATGGCTACACCTTC
>NA|TRBV6-5|TRBJ1-1
CASSYSKGLEAFF
TGTGCCAGCAGTTACTCGAAGGGACTTGAAGCTTTCTTT
>TRBD2|TRBV14|TRBJ2-1
CASSQGLAGFIAYNEQFF
TGTGCCAGCAGCCAGGGACTAGCGGGATTTATAGCCTACAATGAGCAGTTCTTC
>TRBD2|TRBV29-1|TRBJ2-1
CSVDTAGGNEQFF
TGCAGCGTTGACACAGCGGGGGGAAATGAGCAGTTCTTC
>NA|TRBV5-1|TRBJ2-6
CASSRDTGSLGANVLTF
TGCGCCAGCAGCCGGGACACAGGATCCTTGGGGGCCAACGTCCTGACTTTC
>NA|TRBV4-2|TRBJ1-4
CASSQAQGSTNEKLFF
TGTGCCAGCAGCCAGGCTCAGGGTTCAACTAATGAAAAACTGTTTTTT
>NA|TRBV30|TRBJ1-2
CAWSPGVGYTF
TGTGCCTGGAGTCCCGGGGTAGGCTACACCTTC
>TRBD1|TRBV10-3|TRBJ1-1
CAISESVGGRTEAFF
TGTGCCATCAGTGAGTCTGTAGGGGGCAGAACTGAAGCTTTCTTT
>NA|TRBV6-5|TRBJ1-5
CASSSLGQGGQPQHF
TGTGCCAGCAGCTCCCTGGGGCAGGGAGGTCAGCCCCAGCATTTT
>NA|TRBV29-1|TRBJ2-5
CSVVRSGESWGETQYF
TGCAGCGTTGTTAGGTCGGGGGAGTCTTGGGGAGAGACCCAGTACTTC
>NA|TRBV9|TRBJ1-1
CASTTDAGNTEAFF
TGTGCCAGCACAACAGACGCGGGGAACACTGAAGCTTTCTTT
>TRBD1|TRBV13|TRBJ1-2
CASSFQGTGHRGYTF
TGTGCCAGCAGCTTCCAAGGGACAGGGCATCGGGGCTACACCTTC
>NA|TRBV5-4|TRBJ2-7
CASSLGGRPEQYF
TGTGCCAGCAGCTTGGGTGGGAGACCCGAGCAGTACTTC
>NA|TRBV5-1|TRBJ1-1
CASSLEGRNTEAFF
TGCGCCAGCAGCTTGGAGGGGCGGAACACTGAAGCTTTCTTT
>NA|TRBV18|TRBJ1-1
CASSPPARRAEAFF
TGTGCCAGCTCACCACCAGCGAGGCGAGCTGAAGCTTTCTTT
>NA|TRBV2|TRBJ1-2
CASRDTSNYGYTF
TGTGCCAGCAGAGACACCTCTAACTATGGCTACACCTTC
>NA|TRBV5-4|TRBJ1-2
CASSLAGRIGYTF
TGTGCCAGCAGCTTGGCCGGGAGGATTGGCTACACCTTC
>NA|TRBV11-3|TRBJ1-1
CASSWVGTEAFF
TGTGCCAGCAGCTGGGTCGGGACTGAAGCTTTCTTT
>NA|TRBV28|TRBJ1-5
CASSLSGGNQPQHF
TGTGCCAGCAGTTTGTCCGGAGGCAATCAGCCCCAGCATTTT
>NA|TRBV5-1|TRBJ1-1
CASSSKDSGNTEAFF
TGCGCCAGCAGCTCCAAAGATTCGGGGAACACTGAAGCTTTCTTT
>TRBD1|TRBV9|TRBJ2-1
CASSVDGDSYNEQFF
TGTGCCAGCAGCGTAGATGGGGACAGTTACAATGAGCAGTTCTTC
>NA|TRBV18|TRBJ2-3
CASSPPAGTDTQYF
TGTGCCAGCTCACCACCCGCGGGCACAGATACGCAGTATTTT
>TRBD1|TRBV2|TRBJ1-4
CASSGQGYGAREKLFF
TGTGCCAGCAGTGGACAGGGATATGGGGCAAGGGAAAAACTGTTTTTT